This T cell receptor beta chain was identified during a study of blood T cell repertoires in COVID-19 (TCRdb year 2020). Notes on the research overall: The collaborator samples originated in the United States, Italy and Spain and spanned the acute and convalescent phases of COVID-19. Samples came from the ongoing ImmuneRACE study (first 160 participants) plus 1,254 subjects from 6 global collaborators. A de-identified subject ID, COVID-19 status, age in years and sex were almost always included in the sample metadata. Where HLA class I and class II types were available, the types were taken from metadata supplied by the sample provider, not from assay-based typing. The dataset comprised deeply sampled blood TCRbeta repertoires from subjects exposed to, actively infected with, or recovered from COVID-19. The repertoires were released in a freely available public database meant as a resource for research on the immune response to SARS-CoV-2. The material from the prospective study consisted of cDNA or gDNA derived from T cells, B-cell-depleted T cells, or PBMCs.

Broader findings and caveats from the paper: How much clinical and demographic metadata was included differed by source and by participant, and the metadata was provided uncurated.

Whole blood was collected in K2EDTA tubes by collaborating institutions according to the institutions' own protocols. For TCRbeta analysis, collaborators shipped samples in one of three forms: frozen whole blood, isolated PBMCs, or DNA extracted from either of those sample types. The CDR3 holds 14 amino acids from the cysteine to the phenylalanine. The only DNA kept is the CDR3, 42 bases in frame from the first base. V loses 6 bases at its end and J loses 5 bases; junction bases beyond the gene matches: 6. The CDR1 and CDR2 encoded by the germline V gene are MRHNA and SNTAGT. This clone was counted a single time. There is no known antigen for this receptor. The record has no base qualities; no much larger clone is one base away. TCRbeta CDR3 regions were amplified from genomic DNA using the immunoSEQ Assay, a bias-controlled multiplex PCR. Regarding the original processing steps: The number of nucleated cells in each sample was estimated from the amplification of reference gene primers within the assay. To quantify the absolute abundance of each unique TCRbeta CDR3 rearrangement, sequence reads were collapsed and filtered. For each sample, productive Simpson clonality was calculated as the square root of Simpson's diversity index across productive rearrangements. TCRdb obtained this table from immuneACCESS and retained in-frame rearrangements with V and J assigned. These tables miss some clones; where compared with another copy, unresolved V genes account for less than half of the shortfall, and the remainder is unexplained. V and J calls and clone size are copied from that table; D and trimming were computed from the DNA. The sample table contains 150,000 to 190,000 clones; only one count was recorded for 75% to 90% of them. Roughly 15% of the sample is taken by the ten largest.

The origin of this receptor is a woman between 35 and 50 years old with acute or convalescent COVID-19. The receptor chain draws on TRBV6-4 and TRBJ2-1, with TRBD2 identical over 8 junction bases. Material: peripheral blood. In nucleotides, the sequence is TGTGCCAGCAGAGGACTAGCAACCAACAATGAGCAGTTCTTC. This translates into CASRGLATNNEQFF.